Listed here is a single TCR beta chain. The entry originates in a study of T cell changes during pregnancy in multiple sclerosis. V trimming: 1 base; J trimming: 5 bases; junction bases outside the gene matches: 7. Looked up from germline, CDR1 is LNHDA and CDR2 is SQIVND (reference sequence). The CDR3 runs to 16 residues. Generated by immunoSEQ multiplex PCR, the TCRdb table keeps only in-frame clones and is missing some. Among approximately 97,000 clones listed, 90% were seen once. This receptor was obtained from a female donor in good health, enrolled as a control in a pregnancy study. The chain joins TRBV19 to TRBJ1-5, with 8 bases aligning to TRBD1. The sequenced sample was peripheral blood, obtained in the second trimester of pregnancy. DNA for the CDR3: TGTGCCAGTAGTATAGGAGAAGGACAGGGTTATCAGCCCCAGCATTTT. It is translated as CASSIGEGQGYQPQHF.